Shown below are 32 T cell receptor beta chains from a single sample sequenced in a study of beta chain features in type 1 diabetes. General observations from the study: In all four CD4+ subsets, TCRB CDR3 length was significantly, moderately reduced in type 1 diabetes.

These receptors' targets are unknown. The investigators reverse transcribed all of the isolated RNA, so they sequenced expressed TCRB transcripts. Here immunoSEQ multiplex PCR was the method, and the copy in TCRdb shows in-frame clones only, minus some. The sample shows 200,000 to 300,000 clones, roughly a tenth of them seen only once. Sequenced input: naive CD4+ T cells from blood. The source of these receptors is a man between 25 and 39 years old with type 1 diabetes.

This clone was seen more than once but under ten times. For the CDR3, the DNA is TGTGCCAGCAGCTCCTGGACAGGGGCCACTGAAGCTTTCTTT. The encoded protein is CASSSWTGATEAFF. V gene TRBV7-9 combines with J gene TRBJ1-1; 9 positions match TRBD1. V was clipped by 4 bases and J by 4 bases; unmatched bases: 4. This CDR3 has 14 amino acids. Germline loops: CDR1 SEHNR, CDR2 FQNEAQ (reference sequence).

The DNA for the CDR3 is TGTGCCAGCAGCTCACGTCTGCGGGGGGGTGGTGAGCAGTTCTTC. Amino acid sequence: CASSSRLRGGGEQFF. The chain carries TRBV7-9 and TRBJ2-1; 9 bases are a match to TRBD2. The J segment lost 9 bases and the V segment lost 4 bases, leaving 10 bases of the junction unmatched. The CDR3 is 15 residues long. CDR1 and CDR2 from the germline V gene are SEHNR and FQNEAQ (reference sequence).

This clone was found a few times. This chain uses TRBV11-1 with TRBJ2-3, with 7 nucleotides matching TRBD1. Germline-derived CDR1 and CDR2 are SGHAT and FQDESV (reference sequence). J lost 4 bases, V lost 0 bases, and 1 base had no gene match. The CDR3 is made up of 14 amino acids. CDR3 amino acids: CASSLAGGADTQYF. As DNA, the CDR3 is TGTGCCAGCAGCTTAGCAGGGGGCGCAGATACGCAGTATTTT.

The rearrangement links TRBV5-1 to TRBJ2-7, with 11 positions matching TRBD1. The V gene end was trimmed by 3 bases and the J gene end by 2 bases; junction bases not matched to a gene: 4. Germline lookup yields CDR1 SGHRS and CDR2 YFSETQ. CDR3 length equals 15 residues. CDR3 amino acids: CASSSGQGAPYEQYF. The DNA for the CDR3 is TGCGCCAGCAGCTCCGGACAGGGGGCGCCCTACGAGCAGTACTTC.

The chain links TRBV30 to TRBJ1-4, with D uncertain. The CDR3 has 11 residues. Germline values: CDR1 GTSNPN, CDR2 SVGIG (reference sequence). The V and J ends lost 7 bases and 7 bases respectively, with 10 bases between them. CDR3 loop: CAFETSEKLFF. CDR3 coding DNA: TGTGCCTTTGAAACATCTGAAAAACTGTTTTTT.

DNA for the CDR3: TGTGCCAGCAGCGTGGGACTAGCGGGGATAACCGGGGAGCTGTTTTTT. As protein: CASSVGLAGITGELFF. The chain is built from TRBV5-4 and TRBJ2-2, with 13 positions matching TRBD2. V shed 4 bases and J 5 bases; nucleotides not matched to a gene: 5. The CDR3 has 16 amino acids. Germline CDR1 reads SGHNT; CDR2 reads YYREEE (reference sequence).

This clone was counted only a few times. The V gene is TRBV5-1, the J gene TRBJ2-2, with D maybe TRBD2 (5 bases). In germline, CDR1 is SGHRS, CDR2 YFSETQ. CDR3 length: 16 amino acids. The V end lost 1 base, the J end lost 4 bases, and 14 bases lay between the germline ends. The DNA of the CDR3 is TGCGCCAGCAGCTTGATCCCCACCCGGGGCACCGGGGAGCTGTTTTTT. Its protein product is CASSLIPTRGTGELFF. Full variable domain (rest looked up from reference TRBV5-1 and TRBJ2-2): KAGVTQTPRYLIKTRGQQVTLSCSPISGHRSVSWYQQTPGQGLQFLFEYFSETQRNKGNFPGRFSGRQFSNSRSEMNVSTLELGDSALYLCASSLIPTRGTGELFFGEGSRLTVL.

This clone has more than one count but fewer than ten. V is TRBV30 and J is TRBJ1-1; 9 bases agree with TRBD1. V shed 8 bases and J 4 bases; nucleotides not matched to a gene: 8. This CDR3 is built from 13 residues. CDR1 is GTSNPN, CDR2 SVGIG, per germline (reference sequence). CDR3 DNA sequence: TGTGCCCGAACGGGACAGGGACTCACTGAAGCTTTCTTT. The encoded protein is CARTGQGLTEAFF. Full variable domain (rest looked up from reference TRBV30 and TRBJ1-1): SQTIHQWPATLVQPVGSPLSLECTVEGTSNPNLYWYRQAAGRGLQLLFYSVGIGQISSEVPQNLSASRPQDRQFILSSKKLLLSDSGFYLCARTGQGLTEAFFGQGTRLTVV.

This clone occurred a few times. The V gene is TRBV7-9, the J gene TRBJ2-5; maybe TRBD2 (5 bases). From germline, CDR1 is SEHNR and CDR2 FQNEAQ (reference sequence). The CDR3 is 14 residues long. The V gene lost 2 bases and the J gene lost 3 bases, with 10 bases spanning the gap. The DNA of the CDR3 is TGTGCCAGCAGCTTATATACAGCGGAAGAGACCCAGTACTTC. Its protein product is CASSLYTAEETQYF.

The genes are TRBV5-4 and TRBJ2-3; maybe TRBD2 (7 bases). V shed 1 base and J shed 0 bases, with 12 bases lying between them. CDR1 is SGHNT, CDR2 YYREEE, per germline (reference sequence). The CDR3 runs to 16 residues. The CDR3 loop reads CASSLHRGGSTDTQYF. In nucleotides, the CDR3 is TGTGCCAGCAGCTTGCATAGGGGGGGGAGCACAGATACGCAGTATTTT.

This clone turned up a few times. The gene calls are TRBV2 and TRBJ2-1; TRBD2 aligns across 11 bases. This CDR3 has 14 residues. Trimming cost V 7 bases and J 8 bases; bases outside gene matches: 7. Germline values: CDR1 SNHLY, CDR2 FYNNEI. In DNA form, the CDR3 reads TGTGCCAGCACCTCGGAGGGACTAGCGGATGAGCAGTTCTTC. This sequence encodes CASTSEGLADEQFF.

This clone was recorded once. The genes are TRBV5-4 and TRBJ2-6; 11 bases map to TRBD1. V was clipped by 5 bases and J by 2 bases; unmatched bases: 6. CDR3 length: 17 residues. The germline V gene encodes CDR1 SGHNT and CDR2 YYREEE (reference sequence). The CDR3 DNA is TGTGCCAGCAGTCTGTGGACAGGGGGCGCTGGGGCCAACGTCCTGACTTTC. This codes for CASSLWTGGAGANVLTF.

Only a few counts were recorded for this clone. The chain combines TRBV4-1 with TRBJ1-5; D is possibly TRBD1 (6 bases). V was cut by 4 bases and J by 4 bases, with 17 bases left in between. The CDR3 runs to 16 residues. The germline V gene has CDR1 MGHRA and CDR2 YSYEKL. The CDR3 nucleotides are TGCGCCAGCAGCCCAGGGGTAAGACAGCTAAATCAGCCCCAGCATTTT. Protein product: CASSPGVRQLNQPQHF.

This clone was seen a few times. The chain is built from TRBV7-9 and TRBJ1-1; 7 bases agree with TRBD1. CDR1 SEHNR and CDR2 FQNEAQ come from the germline V gene (reference sequence). The V segment lost 5 bases and the J segment 1 base; nucleotides outside the gene matches: 7. The CDR3 has 15 amino acids. The CDR3 DNA is TGTGCCAGCAGCCCGGGAGACAGGGCGAACACTGAAGCTTTCTTT. Its translation: CASSPGDRANTEAFF.

The rearrangement joins TRBV7-9 to TRBJ2-3; the match to TRBD1 covers 8 bases. V shed 4 bases and J 4 bases; nucleotides not matched to a gene: 10. Germline assignment: CDR1 SEHNR and CDR2 FQNEAQ (reference sequence). CDR3 length equals 16 residues. In nucleotides, the CDR3 is TGTGCCAGCAGCTCCCGGACAGGGAATAGGTCAGATACGCAGTATTTT. Translated, it gives CASSSRTGNRSDTQYF.

The chain is built from TRBV28 and TRBJ2-7; 9 nucleotides line up with TRBD1. This CDR3 region has 14 residues. Trimming removed 6 bases from V and 5 bases from J; junction bases left unmatched: 8. Germline V gene lookup returns CDR1 MDHEN and CDR2 SYDVKM. The CDR3 coding sequence is TGTGCCAGCAGGGAAAACAGGGGGCTCAACGAGCAGTACTTC. Its protein product is CASRENRGLNEQYF.

This clone turned up a few times. The V call is TRBV29-1, the J call TRBJ2-1, with 7 bases identical to TRBD2. CDR3 length: 13 residues. J gave up 7 bases and V 5 bases, and 8 bases lay outside the gene matches. Germline lookup yields CDR1 SQVTM and CDR2 ANQGSEA. CDR3 nucleotides: TGCAGCGTTCGGGCTAGCGGTGCGAATGAGCAGTTCTTC. It is translated as CSVRASGANEQFF.

The chain is built from TRBV30 and TRBJ2-1, with 8 bases matching TRBD2. With 3 bases clipped from V and 5 bases from J, the junction kept 3 bases outside the gene matches. Germline values: CDR1 GTSNPN, CDR2 SVGIG (reference sequence). The CDR3 is 13 residues long. The CDR3 DNA reads TGTGCCTGGAGCGGGGGGGCAGACAATGAGCAGTTCTTC. This translates into CAWSGGADNEQFF.

The V and J genes are TRBV28 and TRBJ2-3, with D perhaps matching TRBD1 (6 bases). Trimming took off 5 bases at V and 2 bases at J, with 14 bases between the two ends. This CDR3 contains 15 residues. Per the germline V gene, CDR1 is MDHEN and CDR2 is SYDVKM. CDR3 loop: CASSLKGEPTDTQYF. DNA of the CDR3: TGTGCCAGCAGTCTCAAGGGGGAACCCACAGATACGCAGTATTTT.

This clone was detected a few times. CDR3 sequence: CSAPDSYGYTF. The CDR3 DNA reads as TGCAGTGCCCCCGACAGCTATGGCTACACCTTC. The gene calls are TRBV20-1 and TRBJ1-2; D might be TRBD1 (5 bases). This CDR3 contains 11 residues. CDR1 and CDR2 (germline): DFQATT, SNEGSKA (reference sequence). Trimming removed 6 bases at V and 4 bases at J, with 9 bases between.

This clone has only a few counts. The V and J genes are TRBV14 and TRBJ1-6, with 8 bases aligning to TRBD1. Germline V gene sequence: CDR1 SGHDN, CDR2 FVKESK. The length of the CDR3 is 15 residues. V gave up 6 bases and J gave up 4 bases; unmatched junction bases: 5. The DNA for the CDR3 is TGTGCCAGCAGAGAAACAGGGGGATATAATTCACCCCTCCACTTT. Translated: CASRETGGYNSPLHF.

This clone was observed a few times. This rearrangement joins TRBV28 to TRBJ1-6; the match to TRBD1 covers 10 bases. In germline, CDR1 is MDHEN, CDR2 SYDVKM. V trimming: 5 bases; J trimming: 12 bases; junction bases outside the gene matches: 10. The CDR3 runs to 15 residues. CDR3 nucleotides: TGTGCCAGCAGTCTAGGGGGACAGGGGTTTCTACCCCTCCACTTT. Translated, it gives CASSLGGQGFLPLHF.

This clone was counted only a few times. Compared with germline, one end of the junction differs, possibly owing to a read error. This sample includes further DNA sequences coding for the same CDR3. The chain has TRBV5-1 and TRBJ2-3; TRBD1 matches 8 bases. The CDR3 has 14 amino acids. The germline V gene has CDR1 SGHRS and CDR2 YFSETQ. The CDR3: CASSLAGGTDTQYF. Here the CDR3 DNA reads TGCGCCAGCAGCTTGGCAGGGGGCACCGATACGCAGTATTTT.

This clone was seen only a few times. The chain joins TRBV6-5 to TRBJ1-4; D possibly corresponds to TRBD1 (6 bases). V gave up 6 bases and J gave up 3 bases, with 14 bases separating them. Germline loops: CDR1 MNHEY, CDR2 SVGAGI. This CDR3 has 15 residues. This CDR3 is CASRETGNANEKLFF. In DNA, the CDR3 is TGTGCCAGCAGGGAAACAGGGAACGCTAATGAAAAACTGTTTTTT.

The chain has TRBV5-6 and TRBJ2-1; TRBD1 might be the D (6 bases). Trimming stripped 0 bases from V and 10 bases from J, with 14 bases between. In germline, CDR1 is SGHDT, CDR2 YYEEEE. This CDR3 spans 14 amino acids. This CDR3 reads CASSLAAGEGEQFF. Here the CDR3 DNA reads TGTGCCAGCAGCTTGGCCGCAGGGGAAGGAGAGCAGTTCTTC.

The chain couples TRBV7-9 to TRBJ2-1; 7 nucleotides line up with TRBD1. CDR1 is SEHNR and CDR2 is FQNEAQ in the germline V gene (reference sequence). The CDR3 covers 15 residues. After removal of 2 bases from V and 7 bases from J, the junction contained 8 bases not matched to a gene. CDR3 DNA sequence: TGTGCCAGCAGCTTAAGGGGGCCCTCCGGGAATGAGCAGTTCTTC. Translation: CASSLRGPSGNEQFF.

This clone was seen a few times. The rearrangement links TRBV5-4 to TRBJ2-5, with D perhaps TRBD1 (7 bases). Germline CDR1 reads SGHNT; CDR2 reads YYREEE (reference sequence). The V end was cut by 5 bases, the J end by 4 bases, with 9 bases between. The CDR3 has 12 amino acids. The CDR3 loop reads CASRQGGETQYF. As DNA, the CDR3 is TGTGCCAGCAGGCAGGGGGGAGAGACCCAGTACTTC.

The J gene is TRBJ1-6, the V gene TRBV6-5, with TRBD1 matching over 7 bases. The germline V gene encodes CDR1 MNHEY and CDR2 SVGAGI. CDR3 length: 15 amino acids. The V segment lost 2 bases and the J segment 7 bases; nucleotides outside the gene matches: 5. The CDR3 region is CASSYETGVNSPLHF. In DNA form, the CDR3 reads TGTGCCAGCAGTTACGAAACAGGGGTCAATTCACCCCTCCACTTT.

The gene calls are TRBV18 and TRBJ2-7; D perhaps matches TRBD2 (5 bases). CDR3 length: 13 amino acids. Germline CDR1 KGHSH, CDR2 LQKENI. The V end lost 5 bases, the J end lost 6 bases, and 14 bases lay between the germline ends. As DNA, the CDR3 is TGTGCCAGCTCAAACTATATGGGGAGCGAGCAGTACTTC. Its translation: CASSNYMGSEQYF.

The chain couples TRBV2 to TRBJ2-7, with 9 positions matching TRBD2. The length of the CDR3 is 12 residues. Germline CDR1 reads SNHLY; CDR2 reads FYNNEI. Trimming took 7 bases from V and 5 from J; bases not matched to a gene: 3. The CDR3, as DNA: TGTGCCAGCACGCGGGGGGGCGACGAGCAGTACTTC. Its protein is CASTRGGDEQYF.

J is TRBJ2-2 and V is TRBV5-1; D is possibly TRBD1 (5 bases). Germline loops: CDR1 SGHRS, CDR2 YFSETQ. The CDR3 runs 18 residues. V lost 1 base to trimming and J lost 5 bases, with 21 bases between them. CDR3 residues: CASSLIENWGLTTGELFF. The CDR3 nucleotides read TGCGCCAGCAGCTTGATCGAAAACTGGGGCCTTACTACCGGGGAGCTGTTTTTT.

The chain is built from TRBV7-9 and TRBJ2-5; TRBD2 matches at 13 bases. The CDR3 has 16 residues. Germline CDR1 and CDR2: SEHNR and FQNEAQ (reference sequence). V gave up 4 bases and J gave up 6 bases; unmatched junction bases: 8. The CDR3: CASSSGLAGAWKTQYF. The CDR3 DNA is TGTGCCAGCAGCTCAGGACTAGCGGGGGCCTGGAAGACCCAGTACTTC.